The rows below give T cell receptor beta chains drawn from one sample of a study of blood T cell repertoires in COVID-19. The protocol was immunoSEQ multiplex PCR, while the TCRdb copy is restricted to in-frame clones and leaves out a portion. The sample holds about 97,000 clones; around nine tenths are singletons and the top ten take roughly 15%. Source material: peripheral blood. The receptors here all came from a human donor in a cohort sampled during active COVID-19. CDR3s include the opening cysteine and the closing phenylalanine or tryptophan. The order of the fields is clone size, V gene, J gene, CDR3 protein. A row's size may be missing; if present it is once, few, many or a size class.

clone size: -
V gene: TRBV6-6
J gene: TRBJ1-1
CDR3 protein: CASSYPQGWDTEAFF

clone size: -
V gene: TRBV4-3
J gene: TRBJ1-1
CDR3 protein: CASSQGRSGGANTEAFF

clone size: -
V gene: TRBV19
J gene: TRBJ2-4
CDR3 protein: CASSMPLPRVTKNIQYF

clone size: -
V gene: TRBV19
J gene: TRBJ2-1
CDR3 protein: CASSPGWASAYNEQFF

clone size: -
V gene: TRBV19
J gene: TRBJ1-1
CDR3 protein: CASSATPAGYTEAFF

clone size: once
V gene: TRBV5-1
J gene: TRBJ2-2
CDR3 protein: CASSLEGGELFF

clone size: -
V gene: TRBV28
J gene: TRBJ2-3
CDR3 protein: CASSHGTDTQYF

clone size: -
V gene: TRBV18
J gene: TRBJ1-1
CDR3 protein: CASSPPRTGEAFF

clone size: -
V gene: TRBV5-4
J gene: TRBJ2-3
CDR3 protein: CASSLVSIRGSTDTQYF

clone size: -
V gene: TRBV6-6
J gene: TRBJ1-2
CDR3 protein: CASSAPGREVNGYTF

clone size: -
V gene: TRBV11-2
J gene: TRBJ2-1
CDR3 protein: CASSLIARLAGVPFF

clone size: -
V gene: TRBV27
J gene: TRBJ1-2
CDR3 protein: CASSFRDRGLNYGYTF

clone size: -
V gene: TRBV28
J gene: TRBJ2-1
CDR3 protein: CASSPPLSGSKEQFF

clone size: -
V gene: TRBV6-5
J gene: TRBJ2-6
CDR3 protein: CASSTPVGANVLTF

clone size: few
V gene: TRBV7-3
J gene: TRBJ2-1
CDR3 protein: CASSLGTSGGYNEQFF

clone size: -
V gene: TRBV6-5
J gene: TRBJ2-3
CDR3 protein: CASSWGSGAGTDTQYF

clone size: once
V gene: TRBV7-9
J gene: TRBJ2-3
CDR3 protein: CASSIGLATDTQYF

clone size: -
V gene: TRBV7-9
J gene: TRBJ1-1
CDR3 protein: CASSPRTGEGVRAFF